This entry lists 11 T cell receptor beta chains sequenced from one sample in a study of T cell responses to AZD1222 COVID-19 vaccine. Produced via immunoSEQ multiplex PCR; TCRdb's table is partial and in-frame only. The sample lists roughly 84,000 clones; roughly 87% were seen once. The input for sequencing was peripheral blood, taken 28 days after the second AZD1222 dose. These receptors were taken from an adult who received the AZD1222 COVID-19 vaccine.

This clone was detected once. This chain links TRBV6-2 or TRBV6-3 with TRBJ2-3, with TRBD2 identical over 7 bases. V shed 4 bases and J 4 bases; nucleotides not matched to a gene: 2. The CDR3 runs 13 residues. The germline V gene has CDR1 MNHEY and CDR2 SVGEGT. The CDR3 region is CASSFTSADTQYF. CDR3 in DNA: TGTGCCAGCAGTTTTACTAGCGCAGATACGCAGTATTTT.

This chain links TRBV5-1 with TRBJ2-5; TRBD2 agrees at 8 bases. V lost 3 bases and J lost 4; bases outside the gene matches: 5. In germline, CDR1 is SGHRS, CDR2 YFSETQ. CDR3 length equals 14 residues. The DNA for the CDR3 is TGCGCCAGCAGCTCTGCGGGGGGACGAGAGACCCAGTACTTC. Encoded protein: CASSSAGGRETQYF. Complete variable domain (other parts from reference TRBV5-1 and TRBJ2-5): KAGVTQTPRYLIKTRGQQVTLSCSPISGHRSVSWYQQTPGQGLQFLFEYFSETQRNKGNFPGRFSGRQFSNSRSEMNVSTLELGDSALYLCASSSAGGRETQYFGPGTRLLVL.

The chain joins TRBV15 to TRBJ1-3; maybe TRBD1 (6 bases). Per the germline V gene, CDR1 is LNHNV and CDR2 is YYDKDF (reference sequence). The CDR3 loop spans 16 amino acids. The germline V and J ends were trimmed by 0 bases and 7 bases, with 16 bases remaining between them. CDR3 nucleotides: TGTGCCACCAGCAGAGATCTGGGGGGCGGGGGTAACACCATATATTTT. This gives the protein CATSRDLGGGGNTIYF. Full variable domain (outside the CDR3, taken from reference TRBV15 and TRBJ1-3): DAMVIQNPRYQVTQFGKPVTLSCSQTLNHNVMYWYQQKSSQAPKLLFHYYDKDFNNEADTPDNFQSRRPNTSFCFLDIRSPGLGDTAMYLCATSRDLGGGGNTIYFGEGSWLTVV.

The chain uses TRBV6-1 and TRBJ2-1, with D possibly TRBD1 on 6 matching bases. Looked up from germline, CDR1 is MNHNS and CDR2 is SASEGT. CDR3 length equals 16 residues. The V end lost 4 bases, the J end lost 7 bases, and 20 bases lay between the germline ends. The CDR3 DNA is TGTGCCAGCAGTGCCTCAGGGGAACGAGCATGGAATGAGCAGTTCTTC. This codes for CASSASGERAWNEQFF.

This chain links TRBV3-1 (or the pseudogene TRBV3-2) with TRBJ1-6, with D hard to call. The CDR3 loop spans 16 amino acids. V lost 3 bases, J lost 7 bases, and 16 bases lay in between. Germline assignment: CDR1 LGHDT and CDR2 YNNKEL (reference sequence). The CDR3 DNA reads TGTGCCAGCAGCCAGAGGCCGGATCCTGAGAATTCACCCCTCCACTTT. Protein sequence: CASSQRPDPENSPLHF.

CDR3 in DNA: TGTGCCAGCAGTGGGCCGAACACTGAAGCTTTCTTT. This codes for CASSGPNTEAFF. The chain combines TRBV2 with TRBJ1-1; no reliable D call. The CDR3 runs 12 residues. Germline V lookup: CDR1 SNHLY, CDR2 FYNNEI. The V end was cut by 4 bases, the J end by 1 base, with 4 bases between.

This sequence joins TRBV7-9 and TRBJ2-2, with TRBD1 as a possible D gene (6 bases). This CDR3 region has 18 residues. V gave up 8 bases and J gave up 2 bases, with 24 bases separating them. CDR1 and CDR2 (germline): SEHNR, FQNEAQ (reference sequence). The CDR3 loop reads CASGAFGLGQINTGELFF. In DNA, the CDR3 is TGTGCCAGCGGAGCTTTCGGTTTAGGACAGATTAACACCGGGGAGCTGTTTTTT.

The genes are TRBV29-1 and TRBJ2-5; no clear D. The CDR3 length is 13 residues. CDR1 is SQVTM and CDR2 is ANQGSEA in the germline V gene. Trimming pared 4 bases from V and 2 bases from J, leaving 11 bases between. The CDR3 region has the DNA TGCAGCGTTGCCCTATCGGAGCAAGAGACCCAGTACTTC. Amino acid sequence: CSVALSEQETQYF.

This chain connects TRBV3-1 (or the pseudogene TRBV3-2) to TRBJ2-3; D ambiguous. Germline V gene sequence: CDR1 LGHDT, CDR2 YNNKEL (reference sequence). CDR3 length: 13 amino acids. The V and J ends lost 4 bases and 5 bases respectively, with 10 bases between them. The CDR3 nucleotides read TGTGCCAGCAGCCCAAGACCTGGAGATACGCAGTATTTT. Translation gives CASSPRPGDTQYF.

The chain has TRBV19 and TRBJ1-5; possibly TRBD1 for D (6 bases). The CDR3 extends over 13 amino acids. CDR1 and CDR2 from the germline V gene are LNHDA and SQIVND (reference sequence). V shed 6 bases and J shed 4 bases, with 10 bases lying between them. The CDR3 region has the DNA TGTGCCAGTAGACAGGGCGAAAATCAGCCCCAGCATTTT. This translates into CASRQGENQPQHF. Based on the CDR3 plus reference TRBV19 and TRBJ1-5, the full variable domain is DGGITQSPKYLFRKEGQNVTLSCEQNLNHDAMYWYRQDPGQGLRLIYYSQIVNDFQKGDIAEGYSVSREKKESFPLTVTSAQKNPTAFYLCASRQGENQPQHFGDGTRLSIL.

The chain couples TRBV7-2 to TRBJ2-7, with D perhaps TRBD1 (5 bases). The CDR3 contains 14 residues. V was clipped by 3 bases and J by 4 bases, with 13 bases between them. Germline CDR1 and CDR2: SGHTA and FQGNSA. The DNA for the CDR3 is TGTGCCAGCAGCTTGCGTCAGGGATGGTACGAGCAGTACTTC. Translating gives CASSLRQGWYEQYF.